This T cell receptor beta chain comes out of a study of T cell responses to AZD1222 COVID-19 vaccine. Method: immunoSEQ multiplex PCR; TCRdb's copy keeps in-frame clones and lacks some. There are about 130,000 clones in the sample; roughly 88% occur only once, and approximately 0.98% lies in the top ten. As to this clone: Its antigen remains unknown.

Study-wide results and limits: The donor cohort was predominantly white British with a female majority, and clonal diversity may have been underestimated. None of the repertoires were sampled until the peak T cell response had passed. Baseline testing showed seropositivity in only a handful of AZD1222 recipients. Spike-wide vaccine-associated CD4 TCRs dominated at 160-218 and 743-854.

The source is an adult who received the AZD1222 COVID-19 vaccine. Sequencing was performed on peripheral blood, taken 28 days after the second AZD1222 dose.

The CDR3 DNA reads TGTGCCAGCAGACTCTGGGCCGCCAATGAAAAACTGTTTTTT. The encoded protein is CASRLWAANEKLFF. The chain joins TRBV6-5 to TRBJ1-4; no reliable D call. Germline V gives CDR1 MNHEY, CDR2 SVGAGI. The CDR3 is 14 residues long. The V gene lost 6 bases and the J gene lost 5 bases, with 13 bases spanning the gap.